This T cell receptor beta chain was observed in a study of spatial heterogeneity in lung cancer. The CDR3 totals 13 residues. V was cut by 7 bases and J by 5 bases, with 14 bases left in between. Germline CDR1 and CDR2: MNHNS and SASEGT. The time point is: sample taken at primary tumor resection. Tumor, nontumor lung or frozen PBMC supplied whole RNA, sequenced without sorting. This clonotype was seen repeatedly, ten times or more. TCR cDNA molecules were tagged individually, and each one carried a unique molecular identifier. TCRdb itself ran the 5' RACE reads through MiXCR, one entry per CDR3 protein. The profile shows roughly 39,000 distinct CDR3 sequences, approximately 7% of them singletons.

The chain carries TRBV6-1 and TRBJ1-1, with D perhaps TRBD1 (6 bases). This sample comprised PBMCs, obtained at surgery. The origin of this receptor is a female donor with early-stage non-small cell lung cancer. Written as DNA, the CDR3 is TGTGCCAGCAACCAGGGGAGGTATACTGAAGCTTTCTTT. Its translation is CASNQGRYTEAFF.